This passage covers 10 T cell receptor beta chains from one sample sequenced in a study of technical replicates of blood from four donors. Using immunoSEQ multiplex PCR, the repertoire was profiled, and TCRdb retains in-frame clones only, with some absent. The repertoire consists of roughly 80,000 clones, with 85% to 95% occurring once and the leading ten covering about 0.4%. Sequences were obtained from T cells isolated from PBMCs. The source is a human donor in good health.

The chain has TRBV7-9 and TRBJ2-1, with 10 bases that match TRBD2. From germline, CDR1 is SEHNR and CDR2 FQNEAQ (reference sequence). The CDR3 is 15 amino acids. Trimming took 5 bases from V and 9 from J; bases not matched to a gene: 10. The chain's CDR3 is CASSPPPGLAAEQFF. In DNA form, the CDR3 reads TGTGCCAGCAGCCCTCCCCCCGGACTAGCGGCTGAGCAGTTCTTC.

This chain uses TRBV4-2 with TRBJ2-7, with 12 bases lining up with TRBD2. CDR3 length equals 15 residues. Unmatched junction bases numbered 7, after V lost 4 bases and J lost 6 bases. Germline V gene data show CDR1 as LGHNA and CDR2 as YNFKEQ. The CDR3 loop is CASSLRLAGEVEQYF. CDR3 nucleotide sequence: TGTGCCAGCAGCCTAAGACTAGCGGGAGAGGTCGAGCAGTACTTC.

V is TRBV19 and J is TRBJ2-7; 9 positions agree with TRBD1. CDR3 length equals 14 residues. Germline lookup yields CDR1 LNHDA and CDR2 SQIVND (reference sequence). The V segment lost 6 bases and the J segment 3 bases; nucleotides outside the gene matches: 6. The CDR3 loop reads CASRPGQGVYEQYF. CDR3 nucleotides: TGTGCCAGTAGACCGGGACAGGGAGTCTACGAGCAGTACTTC.

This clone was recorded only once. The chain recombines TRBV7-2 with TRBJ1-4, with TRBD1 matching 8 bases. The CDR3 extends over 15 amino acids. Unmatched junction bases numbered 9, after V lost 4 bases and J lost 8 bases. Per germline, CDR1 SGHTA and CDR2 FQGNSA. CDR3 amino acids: CASSYDRGSNEKLFF. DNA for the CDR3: TGTGCCAGCAGCTACGACAGGGGTTCGAACGAAAAACTGTTTTTT.

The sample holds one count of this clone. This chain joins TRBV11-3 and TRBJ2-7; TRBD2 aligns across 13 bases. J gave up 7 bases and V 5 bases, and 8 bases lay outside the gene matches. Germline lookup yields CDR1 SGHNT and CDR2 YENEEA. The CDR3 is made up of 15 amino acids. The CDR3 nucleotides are TGTGCCAGCAGCGACCAACTAGCGGGAGGGCAGGAGCAGTACTTC. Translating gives CASSDQLAGGQEQYF.

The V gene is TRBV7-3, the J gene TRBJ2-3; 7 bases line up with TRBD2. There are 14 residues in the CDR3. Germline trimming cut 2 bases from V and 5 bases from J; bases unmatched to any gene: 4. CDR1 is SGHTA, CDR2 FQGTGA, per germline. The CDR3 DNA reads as TGTGCCAGCAGCTTAGCGGGAGTTGGAGATACGCAGTATTTT. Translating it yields CASSLAGVGDTQYF.

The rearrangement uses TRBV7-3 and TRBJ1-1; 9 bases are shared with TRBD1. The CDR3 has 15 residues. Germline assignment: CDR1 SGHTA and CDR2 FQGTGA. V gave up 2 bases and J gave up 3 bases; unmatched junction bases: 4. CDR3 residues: CASSLWGTGHTEAFF. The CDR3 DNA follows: TGTGCCAGCAGCTTATGGGGGACAGGGCACACTGAAGCTTTCTTT.

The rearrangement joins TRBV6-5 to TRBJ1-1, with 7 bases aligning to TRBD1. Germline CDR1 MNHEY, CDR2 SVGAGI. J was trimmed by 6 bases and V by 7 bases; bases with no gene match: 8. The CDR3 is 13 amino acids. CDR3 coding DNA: TGTGCCAGCATCCACAGGGGACTTTCTGAAGCTTTCTTT. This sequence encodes CASIHRGLSEAFF.

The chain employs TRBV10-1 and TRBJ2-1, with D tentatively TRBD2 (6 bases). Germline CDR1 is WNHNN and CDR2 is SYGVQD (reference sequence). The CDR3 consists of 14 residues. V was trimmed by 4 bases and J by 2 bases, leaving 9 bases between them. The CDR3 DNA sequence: TGCGCCAGCAGTGCACGGGAGCCCTACAATGAGCAGTTCTTC. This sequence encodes CASSAREPYNEQFF.

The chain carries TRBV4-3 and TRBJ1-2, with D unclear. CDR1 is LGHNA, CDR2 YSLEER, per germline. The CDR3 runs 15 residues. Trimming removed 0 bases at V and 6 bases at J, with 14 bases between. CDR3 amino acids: CASSQEFYRRDGYTF. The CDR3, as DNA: TGCGCCAGCAGCCAAGAATTCTATAGGAGGGATGGCTACACCTTC.